The entry below describes one T cell receptor (beta chain). The sample comes from a study of blood T cell repertoires in COVID-19. For the study at large: PBMCs, B-cell-depleted T cells, or T cells were the source of the cDNA or gDNA that made up the material.

Libraries were prepared by immunoSEQ multiplex PCR; TCRdb keeps only in-frame clonotypes and omits some of them. Here the sample spans 100,000 or so clones, 81% being singletons. Sequenced sample: peripheral blood. The sequence was collected from a human donor in a cohort sampled during active COVID-19.

The CDR3 DNA reads as TGTGCCAGCAGCGTATCTAGTACCGGGGAGCTGTTTTTT. This codes for CASSVSSTGELFF. The rearrangement links TRBV9 to TRBJ2-2, with no clear D. Trimming pared 1 base from V and 5 bases from J, leaving 6 bases between. There are 13 residues in the CDR3. Germline V gene lookup returns CDR1 SGDLS and CDR2 YYNGEE.